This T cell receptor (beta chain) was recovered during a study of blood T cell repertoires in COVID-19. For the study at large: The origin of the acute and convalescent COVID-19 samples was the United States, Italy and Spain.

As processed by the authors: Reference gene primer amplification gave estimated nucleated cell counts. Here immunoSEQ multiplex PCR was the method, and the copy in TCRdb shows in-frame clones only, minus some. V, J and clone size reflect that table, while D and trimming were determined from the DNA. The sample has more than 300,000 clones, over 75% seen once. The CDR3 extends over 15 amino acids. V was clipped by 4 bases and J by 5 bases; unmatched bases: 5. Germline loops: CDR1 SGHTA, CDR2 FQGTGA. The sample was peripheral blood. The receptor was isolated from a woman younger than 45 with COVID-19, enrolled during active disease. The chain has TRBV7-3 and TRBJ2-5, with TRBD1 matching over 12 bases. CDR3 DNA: TGTGCCAGCAGCTCCGCCGGGACAGGGGGCGAGACCCAGTACTTC. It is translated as CASSSAGTGGETQYF.